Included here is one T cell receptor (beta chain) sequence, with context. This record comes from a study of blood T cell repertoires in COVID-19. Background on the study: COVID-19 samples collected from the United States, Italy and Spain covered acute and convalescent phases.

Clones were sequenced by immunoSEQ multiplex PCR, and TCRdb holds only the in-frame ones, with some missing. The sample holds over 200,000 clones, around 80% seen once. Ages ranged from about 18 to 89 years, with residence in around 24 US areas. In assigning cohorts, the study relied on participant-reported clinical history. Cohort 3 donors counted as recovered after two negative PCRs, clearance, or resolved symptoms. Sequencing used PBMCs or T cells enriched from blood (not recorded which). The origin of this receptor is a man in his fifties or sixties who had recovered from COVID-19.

CDR3 residues: CASSNAHRGMNTEAFF. The DNA for the CDR3 is TGTGCCAGTAGTAATGCCCACAGGGGGATGAACACTGAAGCTTTCTTT. The rearrangement joins TRBV19 to TRBJ1-1, with 8 bases lining up with TRBD1. The CDR3 extends over 16 amino acids. Trimming removed 4 bases from V and 0 bases from J; junction bases left unmatched: 7. Germline V gene sequence: CDR1 LNHDA, CDR2 SQIVND (reference sequence).